The 2 T cell receptor beta chains below come from one sample, sequenced in a study of vaccination and CD4 T cells after COVID-19. Their recognized antigens are unknown. CD4+ T cells that had been cultured provided DNA sequenced with the Oncomine TCR Beta short-read assay. TCRdb itself ran the PCR reads through MiXCR, one entry per CDR3 protein. The data show 20,000 to 25,000 distinct CDR3 sequences, with 66% seen just once and roughly 3.5% held by the top ten. Treatment given: approximately nine-day PBMC culture with coronavirus spike peptide pools or control peptides (ViraFEST assay). The sequencing sample was made of CD4+ T cells from blood, cultured in vitro. The receptors originated from a human donor who had recovered from COVID-19.

V is TRBV4-2 and J is TRBJ1-5; weak D call: TRBD1 (6 bases). Deletions cut 0 bases from V and 7 bases from J, with 19 bases between. Germline V gene lookup returns CDR1 LGHNA and CDR2 YNFKEQ. CDR3 length: 17 residues. The CDR3 nucleotides are TGTGCCAGCAGCCAAGAACGAACAGGGAGGTTGGGGCAGCCCCAGCATTTT. The encoded protein is CASSQERTGRLGQPQHF.

This clonotype has only one observation. The gene calls are TRBV6-5 and TRBJ2-2, with D maybe TRBD1 (7 bases). The CDR3 runs to 16 residues. Trimming left V 0 bases short and J 6 bases short, with 14 bases between. Germline lookup yields CDR1 MNHEY and CDR2 SVGAGI. The chain's CDR3 is CASSYSMQGGSGELFF. Written as DNA, the CDR3 is TGTGCCAGCAGTTACTCAATGCAGGGGGGATCCGGGGAGCTGTTTTTT.